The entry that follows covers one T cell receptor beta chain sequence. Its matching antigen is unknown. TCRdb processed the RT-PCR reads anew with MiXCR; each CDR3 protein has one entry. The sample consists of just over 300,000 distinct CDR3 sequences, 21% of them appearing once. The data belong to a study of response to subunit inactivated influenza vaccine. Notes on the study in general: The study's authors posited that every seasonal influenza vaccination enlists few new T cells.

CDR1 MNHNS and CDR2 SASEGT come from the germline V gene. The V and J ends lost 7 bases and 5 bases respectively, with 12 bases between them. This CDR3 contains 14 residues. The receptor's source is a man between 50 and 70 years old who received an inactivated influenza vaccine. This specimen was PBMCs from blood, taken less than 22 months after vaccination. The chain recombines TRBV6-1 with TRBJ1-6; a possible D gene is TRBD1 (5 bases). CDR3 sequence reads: CASTQGSDNSPLHF. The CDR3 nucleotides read TGTGCCAGCACCCAGGGTTCTGATAATTCACCCCTCCACTTT.